This T cell receptor (beta chain) originates from a study of cytomegalovirus exposure and HLA in healthy donors. Points from the study as a whole: Some V segments, TRBV6-2 and TRBV6-3 among them, were indistinguishable and were therefore excluded.

Germline values: CDR1 SGHAT, CDR2 FQNNGV. There are 15 residues in the CDR3. V shed 5 bases and J 6 bases; nucleotides not matched to a gene: 11. This PCR relied on a set of 60 Vbeta primers and 13 Jbeta primers. Libraries were prepared by immunoSEQ multiplex PCR; TCRdb keeps only in-frame clonotypes and omits some of them. Seen here are fewer than 150,000 clones, roughly three quarters observed once, and the top ten hold about 5%. Despite likely unrecorded immune exposures, the donors were nominally healthy at the time of sampling. Comments on this clone: What it binds is unknown.

The sequenced sample was PBMCs. The gene calls are TRBV11-2 and TRBJ2-7; TRBD1 matches at 9 bases. The clonotype comes from a male donor in good health and CMV-seronegative. CDR3 sequence (DNA): TGTGCCAGCAGCAGTCCGGGACAGGGTCCCAGCGAGCAGTACTTC. It encodes CASSSPGQGPSEQYF.